These 3 T cell receptor beta chains originate from one sample sequenced in a study of early T cells in non-severe SARS-CoV-2 infection. TCRdb re-analysed the 5' RACE reads in MiXCR, keeping a single row per CDR3 protein. The repertoire has around 98,000 distinct CDR3 sequences, 11% of them found once; the top ten carry approximately 5%. Sequencing was done on a sample of whole blood. Receptors originate from an adult who was a healthcare worker with PCR-confirmed SARS-CoV-2 infection or an uninfected control (not recorded which).

V is TRBV20-1 and J is TRBJ2-2; 9 nucleotides line up with TRBD1. CDR1 DFQATT and CDR2 SNEGSKA come from the germline V gene (reference sequence). CDR3 length: 18 residues. The V and J ends lost 3 bases and 3 bases, in that order; junction bases with no gene match: 14. For the CDR3, the DNA is TGCAGTGCTAGGGGACAGGGACCCCGTACACGGTACACCGGGGAGCTGTTTTTT. This translates into CSARGQGPRTRYTGELFF.

This clonotype came up many times. The rearrangement links TRBV6-5 to TRBJ1-5; 10 bases map to TRBD1. The CDR3 spans 14 residues. V trimming: 5 bases; J trimming: 7 bases; junction bases outside the gene matches: 5. Germline-derived CDR1 and CDR2 are MNHEY and SVGAGI. The chain's CDR3 is CASSLTGGGQPQHF. As DNA, the CDR3 is TGTGCCAGCAGTCTGACAGGGGGCGGACAGCCCCAGCATTTT.

This clonotype was observed at least ten times. The chain joins TRBV15 to TRBJ2-7, with TRBD1 matching over 9 bases. The CDR3 contains 16 residues. The V gene end was trimmed by 2 bases and the J gene end by 0 bases; junction bases not matched to a gene: 5. Germline loops: CDR1 LNHNV, CDR2 YYDKDF (reference sequence). Here the CDR3 DNA reads TGTGCCACCAGCAGAACCGGGACAGGGAACTCCTACGAGCAGTACTTC. It yields the protein CATSRTGTGNSYEQYF.